The rows below give T cell receptor beta chains drawn from one sample of a study of cytomegalovirus exposure and HLA in healthy donors. Clones were sequenced by immunoSEQ multiplex PCR, and TCRdb holds only the in-frame ones, with some missing. The sample contains fewer than 150,000 clones, 75% to 80% of which appear only once. Specimen: PBMCs. The receptors were gathered from a man aged 18 to 30 in good health and CMV-seronegative. Each CDR3 is given with its conserved first and last residue. The D gene is left open where the match is weak. The size entry is marked missing in some rows and otherwise reads once, few, many or a size class.

>TRBV2|.|TRBJ2-3|TRBD1
TGTGCCACAGGTAGGGACAGCGTTATCACCACAGATACGCAGTATTTT
CATGRDSVITTDTQYF
>TRBV4-1|.|TRBJ2-2|TRBD1
TGCGCCAGCAGCCCGGGACAGGGGACCGGGGAGCTGTTTTTT
CASSPGQGTGELFF
>TRBV29-1|.|TRBJ2-7|TRBD2
TGCAGCGTTGAAAGGCGGGGGAGCTCCTACGAGCAGTACTTC
CSVERRGSSYEQYF
>TRBV19|once|TRBJ1-5|TRBD1
TGTGCCAGTACCAACATGGGACAGGGAAATCAGCCCCAGCATTTT
CASTNMGQGNQPQHF
>TRBV18|.|TRBJ2-7|TRBD2
TGTGCCAGCTCACCCGGGACTACATACGAGCAGTACTTC
CASSPGTTYEQYF
>TRBV5-1|.|TRBJ1-3|.
TGCGCCAGCAGCTTGGATCTAAGCTCTGGAAACACCATATATTTT
CASSLDLSSGNTIYF
>TRBV6-5|.|TRBJ2-7|TRBD2
TGTGCCAGCAGTTACTTTCTAGCGGGAGTAAGGGAGCAGTACTTC
CASSYFLAGVREQYF
>TRBV28|few|TRBJ1-1|.
TGTGCCAGTAACCTAGGTTCGGGTTTGAACACTGAAGCTTTCTTT
CASNLGSGLNTEAFF
>TRBV7-9|.|TRBJ1-4|.
TGTGCCAGCAGCTTAGTGGACATAGTTAATGAAAAACTGTTTTTT
CASSLVDIVNEKLFF
>TRBV9|.|TRBJ1-1|.
TGTGCCAGCAGCGCGAACCCAGGACAGCTGAACACTGAAGCTTTCTTT
CASSANPGQLNTEAFF
>TRBV30|few|TRBJ2-1|TRBD2
TGTGCCTGGAGTGGGGAGGGTTCCTACAATGAGCAGTTCTTC
CAWSGEGSYNEQFF
>TRBV4-1|once|TRBJ2-1|.
TGCGCCAGCAGCCATATCAGGGACAATGAGCAGTTCTTC
CASSHIRDNEQFF
>TRBV6-6|.|TRBJ2-7|TRBD1
TGTGCCAGCACCGGACAGGGCCAGGGGCACTACGAGCAGTACTTC
CASTGQGQGHYEQYF
>TRBV9|.|TRBJ1-5|.
TGTGCCAGCAGCGCCCCCCCAGGGGATCAGCCCCAGCATTTT
CASSAPPGDQPQHF
>TRBV5-6|few|TRBJ1-1|.
TGTGCCAGCAGCTTATCCCTAATTACTGAAGCTTTCTTT
CASSLSLITEAFF
>TRBV6-1|once|TRBJ2-1|.
TGTGCCAGCAGTGATTTGGGACTCCGGGATGAGCAGTTCTTC
CASSDLGLRDEQFF
>TRBV28|.|TRBJ1-3|.
TGTGCCAGCAGCGAATACAGGGCGGGTGGAAACACCATATATTTT
CASSEYRAGGNTIYF
>TRBV9|once|TRBJ1-1|.
TGTGCCAGCAGCGTAGAGCCGGGGGTCACTGAAGCTTTCTTT
CASSVEPGVTEAFF
>TRBV5-1|.|TRBJ2-7|TRBD2
TGCGCCAGCAGCTTAGGGGGACTAGCGGGGGCCTACGAGCAGTACTTC
CASSLGGLAGAYEQYF
>TRBV9|.|TRBJ1-5|TRBD1
TGTGCCAGCAGCCCGGGACAGGGCCCTCAGCCCCAGCATTTT
CASSPGQGPQPQHF
>TRBV5-1|few|TRBJ2-7|.
TGCGCCAGCAGCTCAGGGGGACTTTACGAGCAGTACTTC
CASSSGGLYEQYF
>TRBV21-1|few|TRBJ2-3|.
TGTGCCAGCAGCTCTCGGACTAGCGGGAGGGCCGTAGATACGCAGTATTTT
CASSSRTSGRAVDTQYF
>TRBV11-2|.|TRBJ2-7|.
TGTGCCAGCAGCTCCCCGGAGAGGGTCGAGCAGTACTTC
CASSSPERVEQYF
>TRBV2|few|TRBJ2-3|.
TGTGCCAGCGAACCGTCGGAGGGCACAGATACGCAGTATTTT
CASEPSEGTDTQYF
>TRBV29-1|few|TRBJ2-7|.
TGCAGCGTTGAAACGGGGTATACCTACGAGCAGTACTTC
CSVETGYTYEQYF
>TRBV5-1|.|TRBJ2-1|TRBD2
TGCGCCAGCAGCTTGGAGGGCCCGCGGGGGGGCCCCCACAATGAGCAGTTCTTC
CASSLEGPRGGPHNEQFF
>TRBV5-1|.|TRBJ2-7|.
TGCGCCAGCAGCTTGTCGGTAAGCGCCTACGAGCAGTACTTC
CASSLSVSAYEQYF
>TRBV2|few|TRBJ2-1|TRBD1
TGTGCCAGCAGTGATCCGACAGGGGTGTTGTTCTTC
CASSDPTGVLFF
>TRBV5-6|.|TRBJ1-6|.
TGTGCCAGCAGCTTGGGTCAGGTCGGGGATTCACCCCTCCACTTT
CASSLGQVGDSPLHF
>TRBV27|.|TRBJ2-5|TRBD2
TGTGCCAGCAGTTTATTATCGGGAGGGGTCGGAGAGACCCAGTACTTC
CASSLLSGGVGETQYF
>TRBV7-9|.|TRBJ2-7|.
TGTGCCAGCAGCTTATCCTCCTCCTACGAGCAGTACTTC
CASSLSSSYEQYF
>TRBV5-4|.|TRBJ1-3|TRBD1
TGTGCCAGCAGCTCCCTGGACAGGGCTGGAAACACCATATATTTT
CASSSLDRAGNTIYF
>TRBV5-4|.|TRBJ2-7|.
TGTGCCAGCAGCTCCGACAGCTTCTCCTACGAGCAGTACTTC
CASSSDSFSYEQYF